This passage covers 26 T cell receptor beta chains from one sample sequenced in a study of monozygotic twins with inflammatory bowel disease. After re-calling the 5' RACE reads, TCRdb lists one entry per CDR3 protein, DNA absent. This sample's table reports approximately 400,000 distinct CDR3 sequences. The sequenced sample was blood. The receptors were sampled from a human donor with ulcerative colitis or Crohn's disease, or a healthy co-twin of an affected twin (not recorded which).

This chain uses TRBV7-2 with TRBJ2-1; the D gene TCRdb calls, TRBD1, cannot be checked with no DNA. In germline, CDR1 is SGHTA, CDR2 FQGNSA. This CDR3 spans 15 amino acids. CDR3 loop: CASSRGQGSYNEQFF.

The V call is TRBV5-4, the J call TRBJ2-1; TCRdb names TRBD2, which stays unverified in the absence of DNA. Looked up from germline, CDR1 is SGHNT and CDR2 is YYREEE (reference sequence). This CDR3 is built from 19 residues. CDR3 in amino acids: CASRSRTSGPLSSYNEQFF.

The V call is TRBV3-1, the J call TRBJ2-2. Germline V gene data show CDR1 as LGHDT and CDR2 as YNNKEL (reference sequence). This CDR3 region has 15 residues. CDR3 amino acids: CASSHRALNTGELFF.

The V gene is TRBV20-1, the J gene TRBJ1-3; TCRdb's assignment of TRBD1 cannot be checked, as there is no DNA. Germline CDR1 and CDR2: DFQATT and SNEGSKA (reference sequence). The CDR3 is 16 residues long. CDR3: CSASTNGGGSGNTIYF.

The chain couples TRBV27 to TRBJ1-2. Per germline, CDR1 MNHEY and CDR2 SMNVEV (reference sequence). The CDR3 has 14 residues. The CDR3 is CASSRTRWGYGYTF.

This chain uses TRBV7-2 with TRBJ2-5; no DNA is available, so the TRBD2 call from TCRdb remains unchecked. Germline-derived CDR1 and CDR2 are SGHTA and FQGNSA. The CDR3 is made up of 12 amino acids. The CDR3 is CASSWDLTDQYF. Full variable domain (remainder filled in from reference TRBV7-2 and TRBJ2-5): GAGVSQSPSNKVTEKGKDVELRCDPISGHTALYWYRQSLGQGLEFLIYFQGNSAPDKSGLPSDRFSAERTGGSVSTLTIQRTQQEDSAVYLCASSWDLTDQYFGPGTRLLVL.

The V call is TRBV6-2 or TRBV6-3, the J call TRBJ1-5; TCRdb's assignment of TRBD1 cannot be checked, as there is no DNA. The CDR3 sequence is 18 residues long. Germline-derived CDR1 and CDR2 are MNHEY and SVGEGT. The chain's CDR3 is CASSRKHTPGQGNQPQHF.

The chain recombines TRBV19 with TRBJ2-5; TCRdb designates TRBD2, a call that cannot be tested without DNA. From germline, CDR1 is LNHDA and CDR2 SQIVND (reference sequence). The CDR3 contains 18 residues. The CDR3 is CASSPAGTSGRGQETQYF.

The chain recombines TRBV20-1 with TRBJ1-5; TCRdb proposes TRBD1, but this gene call is untestable without DNA. The germline CDR1 and CDR2 sequences are DFQATT and SNEGSKA (reference sequence). CDR3 length: 14 residues. The CDR3 here is CSARVPGSNQPQHF.

The chain is built from TRBV9 and TRBJ2-6. The CDR3 length is 17 residues. Germline V gene sequence: CDR1 SGDLS, CDR2 YYNGEE. The CDR3: CASSVAHYASGANVLTF. The complete variable domain, with remaining parts taken from reference TRBV9 and TRBJ2-6, reads DSGVTQTPKHLITATGQRVTLRCSPRSGDLSVYWYQQSLDQGLQFLIQYYNGEERAKGNILERFSAQQFPDLHSELNLSSLELGDSALYFCASSVAHYASGANVLTFGAGSRLTVL.

The CDR3 here is CASSLAAENTEAFF. The J gene is TRBJ1-1, the V gene TRBV5-4. The CDR3 consists of 14 residues. CDR1 and CDR2 (germline): SGHNT, YYREEE (reference sequence).

The chain couples TRBV27 to TRBJ1-5; without DNA, the TCRdb call of TRBD1 cannot be checked. There are 14 residues in the CDR3. Germline V gene lookup returns CDR1 MNHEY and CDR2 SMNVEV (reference sequence). The CDR3 reads CASSFGGRGQPQHF.

The J gene is TRBJ1-3, the V gene TRBV18. CDR1 is KGHSH and CDR2 is LQKENI in the germline V gene. This CDR3 has 14 residues. The CDR3: CASSPVSSGNTIYF.

This chain joins TRBV5-1 and TRBJ2-7. Germline values: CDR1 SGHRS, CDR2 YFSETQ. The CDR3 is 16 amino acids. CDR3 in amino acids: CASSLESTLSSYEQYF. Using reference TRBV5-1 and TRBJ2-7 for the parts outside the CDR3, the full variable domain is KAGVTQTPRYLIKTRGQQVTLSCSPISGHRSVSWYQQTPGQGLQFLFEYFSETQRNKGNFPGRFSGRQFSNSRSEMNVSTLELGDSALYLCASSLESTLSSYEQYFGPGTRLTVT.

This chain links TRBV6-2 or TRBV6-3 with TRBJ2-1; the TCRdb D gene call, TRBD2, has no DNA to confirm it. The germline V gene has CDR1 MNHEY and CDR2 SVGEGT. CDR3 length: 16 residues. The CDR3 spells CASSPLAGLTYNEQFF.

The chain recombines TRBV7-8 with TRBJ2-3; TCRdb picks TRBD2, but there is no DNA to check that call. Per the germline V gene, CDR1 is SGHVS and CDR2 is FQNEAQ. The CDR3 totals 19 residues. CDR3 sequence: CASSSLRRLIAGVPDTQYF.

This chain links TRBV27 with TRBJ2-1; there is no DNA to check the TCRdb D call of TRBD1. The CDR3 runs 14 residues. Germline CDR1 and CDR2: MNHEY and SMNVEV (reference sequence). CDR3 in amino acids: CASSPPLGNNEQFF.

This chain uses TRBV6-5 with TRBJ2-1; lacking DNA, the TRBD2 call made by TCRdb goes unchecked. The V gene's germline CDR1 is MNHEY and CDR2 SVGAGI. This CDR3 comprises 15 residues. The CDR3 sequence is CASSSSGRRYNEQFF.

The gene calls are TRBV7-9 and TRBJ2-2; without DNA, the TCRdb call of TRBD2 cannot be checked. Germline CDR1 reads SEHNR; CDR2 reads FQNEAQ (reference sequence). The CDR3 spans 15 residues. The CDR3 sequence: CASSFGGVNTGELFF. The full variable domain, in which reference TRBV7-9 and TRBJ2-2 provide the parts outside the CDR3, is DTGVSQNPRHKITKRGQNVTFRCDPISEHNRLYWYRQTLGQGPEFLTYFQNEAQLEKSRLLSDRFSAERPKGSFSTLEIQRTEQGDSAMYLCASSFGGVNTGELFFGEGSRLTVL.

The chain combines TRBV5-6 with TRBJ2-6; the D call of TRBD2 rests on TCRdb alone, since no DNA is present to check it. Germline values: CDR1 SGHDT, CDR2 YYEEEE. This CDR3 region has 17 residues. The CDR3 is CASSLYEGSAGANVLTF.

This sequence joins TRBV14 and TRBJ2-1. The germline gives CDR1 SGHDN, CDR2 FVKESK. The CDR3 loop spans 13 amino acids. The CDR3 protein is CASSQERSGRQFF.

The rearrangement joins TRBV7-2 to TRBJ2-2; TCRdb indicates TRBD2, and absent DNA this call remains unverified. This CDR3 has 16 residues. CDR1 SGHTA and CDR2 FQGNSA come from the germline V gene. The CDR3: CASTRLSGRASGELFF.

The rearrangement uses TRBV11-2 and TRBJ1-2. This CDR3 contains 14 residues. Germline assignment: CDR1 SGHAT and CDR2 FQNNGV. The CDR3 sequence: CASSLGGVRGGYTF.

J is TRBJ2-5 and V is TRBV12-3 or TRBV12-4; TCRdb picks TRBD1, but there is no DNA to check that call. The CDR3 sequence is 13 residues long. CDR3 in amino acids: CASSIRGPETQYF.

The CDR3 protein is CASSTGWTGGARFGYTF. V usage is TRBV27 and J usage is TRBJ1-2; the D gene TCRdb calls, TRBD1, cannot be checked with no DNA. Germline V gene sequence: CDR1 MNHEY, CDR2 SMNVEV (reference sequence). The CDR3 loop spans 17 amino acids.

V usage is TRBV3-1 and J usage is TRBJ2-7; TCRdb's assignment of TRBD1 cannot be checked, as there is no DNA. Per germline, CDR1 LGHDT and CDR2 YNNKEL (reference sequence). The CDR3 spans 15 residues. The CDR3 protein is CASSETPGQGNEQYF.